This T cell receptor (beta chain) was obtained from a study of control samples from healthy donors and cancer patients. TCRdb's copy holds only in-frame clones and misses some; the assay was immunoSEQ multiplex PCR. The repertoire includes roughly 100,000 clones, 90% to 95% of them detected once, and 2% to 3% sits in the top ten. About this clone: This may be a read error: a much more frequent sequence differs by one nucleotide.

The clonotype originates from a young woman in good health. The sequenced sample was blood.

Written as DNA, the CDR3 is TGTGCCAGCAGTGCCGGGACAGGGGGCTACAATGAGCAGTTCTTC. It specifies CASSAGTGGYNEQFF. The rearrangement links TRBV6-4 to TRBJ2-1; 11 bases align to TRBD1. J was trimmed by 3 bases and V by 4 bases; bases with no gene match: 2. In germline, CDR1 is MRHNA, CDR2 SNTAGT. This CDR3 region has 15 residues.